The present T cell receptor beta chain was sequenced within a study of memory CD4+ T cells and cytomegalovirus serostatus. Single viable CD3+CD4+CD8-CD45RO+ cells were sorted as the memory CD4+ T cells. The CDR3 runs to 16 residues. Trimming took 5 bases from V and 4 from J, leaving 18 bases between them. Per germline, CDR1 LNHNV and CDR2 YYDKDF (reference sequence). Sequenced by immunoSEQ multiplex PCR; TCRdb stores in-frame clones only, minus some. The sample shows some 57,000 clones, around 79% of them seen only once. This clone has only one observation. The material sequenced was memory CD4+ T cells from blood. The chain has TRBV15 and TRBJ1-3; D is possibly TRBD1 (6 bases). This TCR was recovered from an adult in good health and CMV-seronegative. This CDR3 reads CATSGGHPGSGNTIYF. CDR3 DNA sequence: TGTGCCACCAGCGGGGGACACCCGGGGTCCGGAAACACCATATATTTT.